These T cell receptor beta chains were read from a single sample in a study of control samples from healthy donors and cancer patients. Assay used: immunoSEQ multiplex PCR; TCRdb lists only in-frame clones, some missing. Of roughly 180,000 clones in the sample, 75% to 95% were seen once. The sample consisted of blood. Every receptor here comes from a middle-aged woman in good health. Both conserved end residues are part of each CDR3. D genes are given only for firm matches.

D gene | J gene | V gene | CDR3 protein | CDR3 DNA
NA | TRBJ1-3 | TRBV6-5 | CASSYDASGNTIYF | TGTGCCAGCAGTTACGACGCGTCTGGAAACACCATATATTTT
NA | TRBJ2-1 | TRBV4-1 | CASSPTLIASYNEQFF | TGCGCCAGCAGCCCGACACTCATAGCCTCCTACAATGAGCAGTTCTTC
NA | TRBJ1-2 | TRBV6-5 | CASSYLGQNYGYTF | TGTGCCAGCAGTTACCTAGGACAAAACTATGGCTACACCTTC
TRBD2 | TRBJ2-2 | TRBV5-4 | CASSSGLGLYTGELFF | TGTGCCAGCAGCTCGGGACTAGGGCTATACACCGGGGAGCTGTTTTTT
NA | TRBJ2-1 | TRBV19 | CASSVHNNEQFF | TGTGCCAGTAGCGTTCACAACAATGAGCAGTTCTTC
TRBD2 | TRBJ2-3 | TRBV28 | CASSFELAGLVDTQYF | TGTGCCAGCAGTTTTGAGCTAGCGGGGTTGGTTGATACGCAGTATTTT
TRBD1 | TRBJ2-1 | TRBV29-1 | CSARHDRGGNEQFF | TGCAGCGCCCGACACGACAGGGGTGGCAATGAGCAGTTCTTC
TRBD1 | TRBJ2-1 | TRBV15 | CATSSWTGDNEQFF | TGTGCCACCAGCAGTTGGACAGGGGACAATGAGCAGTTCTTC
TRBD1 | TRBJ2-3 | TRBV3-1/TRBV3-2 | CASSQEVMGTGVPSTDTQYF | TGTGCCAGCAGCCAAGAAGTTATGGGGACAGGGGTCCCCAGCACAGATACGCAGTATTTT
NA | TRBJ1-5 | TRBV5-1 | CASSLGTEGGQPQHF | TGCGCCAGCAGCTTAGGGACGGAGGGGGGACAGCCCCAGCATTTT